These 22 T cell receptor beta chains came from one sample sequenced in a study of OX40 agonist ivuxolimab in advanced cancers. Clones were read by immunoSEQ multiplex PCR, and TCRdb kept only the in-frame ones, dropping some. Of 65,000 to 80,000 clones listed, less than 85% are singletons. The material was CD4+ or CD8+ T cells sorted from blood, obtained in a trial of the OX40 agonist ivuxolimab. Every receptor here comes from an adult with an advanced solid tumor such as melanoma, head and neck, liver or kidney cancer.

CDR3 nucleotide sequence: TGTGCCTGGAGTGTAGGGGGCAGGGTGTCTGAAGCTTTCTTT. Translation: CAWSVGGRVSEAFF. J is TRBJ1-1 and V is TRBV30; 7 nucleotides match TRBD1. The CDR3 has 14 residues. The trim removed 0 bases at V and 6 bases at J, leaving 7 bases unmatched. Germline assignment: CDR1 GTSNPN and CDR2 SVGIG (reference sequence). Together with reference TRBV30 and TRBJ1-1, the CDR3 gives the full variable domain: SQTIHQWPATLVQPVGSPLSLECTVEGTSNPNLYWYRQAAGRGLQLLFYSVGIGQISSEVPQNLSASRPQDRQFILSSKKLLLSDSGFYLCAWSVGGRVSEAFFGQGTRLTVV.

This rearrangement joins TRBV5-8 to TRBJ2-7; D ambiguous. The CDR3 totals 13 residues. Trimming removed 4 bases at V and 6 bases at J, with 14 bases between. CDR1 and CDR2 from the germline V gene are SGHTS and YDEGEE. CDR3: CASSRWVEVEQYF. The CDR3 DNA is TGTGCCAGCAGCCGCTGGGTGGAAGTCGAGCAGTACTTC.

This chain links TRBV29-1 with TRBJ2-1, with 10 bases fitting TRBD2. The germline CDR1 and CDR2 sequences are SQVTM and ANQGSEA. This CDR3 contains 14 residues. V shed 5 bases, J shed 10 bases, and the junction held 11 bases outside the gene matches. CDR3 nucleotide sequence: TGCAGCGTTCGCGCTAGCGGGGGAGCCTCCGAGCAGTTCTTC. It yields the protein CSVRASGGASEQFF.

This rearrangement joins TRBV11-3 to TRBJ1-4; no clear D. The V gene's germline CDR1 is SGHNT and CDR2 YENEEA. Trimming took 8 bases from V and 4 from J, leaving 17 bases between them. The CDR3 consists of 15 residues. The CDR3 sequence: CASAADRWLNEKLFF. In DNA, the CDR3 is TGTGCCAGCGCAGCTGATCGCTGGCTTAATGAAAAACTGTTTTTT.

This chain joins TRBV30 and TRBJ2-7; 8 bases match TRBD1. With V trimmed by 2 bases and J by 5 bases, 8 bases remained unmatched. Germline lookup yields CDR1 GTSNPN and CDR2 SVGIG (reference sequence). This CDR3 contains 14 residues. Here the CDR3 DNA reads TGTGCCTGGAGTAATTCGGCAGGGGGCGACGAGCAGTACTTC. Its protein product is CAWSNSAGGDEQYF.

The chain carries TRBV7-2 and TRBJ2-3; 11 bases line up with TRBD2. Germline V lookup: CDR1 SGHTA, CDR2 FQGNSA. J lost 7 bases, V lost 6 bases, and 15 bases had no gene match. This CDR3 contains 17 residues. The CDR3 region has the DNA TGTGCCAGCAGTCTTGCTTCGACTAGCGGGGTGGGGTATACGCAGTATTTT. It specifies CASSLASTSGVGYTQYF.

This chain joins TRBV30 and TRBJ1-4, with D possibly matching TRBD1 (5 bases). The CDR3 runs 13 residues. Trimming cost V 4 bases and J 4 bases, with 10 bases left between them. Germline V gene sequence: CDR1 GTSNPN, CDR2 SVGIG (reference sequence). The CDR3 protein is CAWTGPNNEKLFF. The CDR3 DNA sequence: TGTGCCTGGACGGGACCGAATAATGAAAAACTGTTTTTT.

This chain connects TRBV27 to TRBJ2-4, with D tentatively TRBD1 (6 bases). This CDR3 region has 15 residues. Trimming removed 5 bases at V and 2 bases at J, with 13 bases between. Germline lookup yields CDR1 MNHEY and CDR2 SMNVEV (reference sequence). CDR3 coding DNA: TGTGCCAGCAGTATCAGGGGTGAGACCAAAAACATTCAGTACTTC. This translates into CASSIRGETKNIQYF.

This sequence joins TRBV19 and TRBJ2-2; 7 positions agree with TRBD2. CDR1 and CDR2 (germline): LNHDA, SQIVND (reference sequence). V lost 1 base, J lost 5 bases, and 7 bases stayed unmatched. The CDR3 contains 16 residues. The CDR3 is CASSIGSPGGTGELFF. CDR3 coding DNA: TGTGCCAGTAGTATAGGCTCCCCGGGGGGTACCGGGGAGCTGTTTTTT.

The chain has TRBV7-3 and TRBJ2-1, with 8 bases fitting TRBD2. The CDR3 totals 14 residues. Per the germline V gene, CDR1 is SGHTA and CDR2 is FQGTGA. Losses at the gene ends were 5 bases for V and 5 bases for J; bases not matched to a gene: 5. CDR3 amino acids: CASSRGLVNNEQFF. CDR3 DNA sequence: TGTGCCAGCAGCCGGGGACTAGTCAACAATGAGCAGTTCTTC.

The DNA of the CDR3 is TGTGCCTGGAGTAAGGCCGGGTGGCCTGGTAGCACAGATACGCAGTATTTT. This sequence encodes CAWSKAGWPGSTDTQYF. The chain uses TRBV30 and TRBJ2-3; no firm D call. The germline gives CDR1 GTSNPN, CDR2 SVGIG (reference sequence). The CDR3 is 17 residues long. V was clipped by 2 bases and J by 0 bases, with 18 bases between them.

The rearrangement joins TRBV5-1 to TRBJ1-1; D not certain. Looked up from germline, CDR1 is SGHRS and CDR2 is YFSETQ. V was shortened by 7 bases and J by 1 base, with 8 bases between the two germline ends. The CDR3 runs to 12 residues. The CDR3 region has the DNA TGCGCCAGCCGCACAGAGAACACTGAAGCTTTCTTT. Translating it yields CASRTENTEAFF.

The V and J genes are TRBV7-2 and TRBJ2-1; 7 bases match TRBD2. Germline V gene sequence: CDR1 SGHTA, CDR2 FQGNSA. The CDR3 runs 13 residues. V dropped 5 bases and J dropped 6; count of bases not matched to a gene: 4. The CDR3 nucleotides are TGTGCCAGCAGCCTTATAGCGGGCAATGAGCAGTTCTTC. It yields the protein CASSLIAGNEQFF. The complete variable domain, with remaining parts taken from reference TRBV7-2 and TRBJ2-1, reads GAGVSQSPSNKVTEKGKDVELRCDPISGHTALYWYRQSLGQGLEFLIYFQGNSAPDKSGLPSDRFSAERTGGSVSTLTIQRTQQEDSAVYLCASSLIAGNEQFFGPGTRLTVL.

V usage is TRBV7-3 and J usage is TRBJ2-7; 7 bases fit TRBD1. Germline lookup yields CDR1 SGHTA and CDR2 FQGTGA. The CDR3 contains 14 residues. V was pared by 5 bases and J by 6 bases, with 10 bases of the junction left unmatched. The CDR3: CASSAGTAVSEQYF. DNA for the CDR3: TGTGCCAGCAGCGCTGGGACAGCAGTCAGCGAGCAGTACTTC.

The chain joins TRBV6-1 to TRBJ1-2; D not certain. Per germline, CDR1 MNHNS and CDR2 SASEGT. CDR3 size: 10 residues. The V gene lost 4 bases and the J gene lost 7 bases, with 4 bases spanning the gap. This CDR3 reads CASSVPGYTF. For the CDR3, the DNA is TGTGCCAGCAGTGTTCCTGGCTACACCTTC.

The table lists this clone with a count of one. J is TRBJ2-1 and V is TRBV7-6; tentative D call: TRBD1 (6 bases). V lost 2 bases and J 4 bases, leaving 18 bases between the germline ends. This CDR3 has 17 amino acids. Per the germline V gene, CDR1 is SGHVS and CDR2 is FNYEAQ. The CDR3 sequence is CASSLYGTSAFYNEQFF. CDR3 DNA sequence: TGTGCCAGCAGCTTATATGGGACAAGTGCCTTTTACAATGAGCAGTTCTTC. The full variable domain, in which reference TRBV7-6 and TRBJ2-1 provide the parts outside the CDR3, is GAGVSQSPRYKVTKRGQDVALRCDPISGHVSLYWYRQALGQGPEFLTYFNYEAQQDKSGLPNDRFSAERPEGSISTLTIQRTEQRDSAMYRCASSLYGTSAFYNEQFFGPGTRLTVL.

Comments on this clone: A read error may produce the germline difference seen at one junction end. The V gene is TRBV18, the J gene TRBJ2-1; D gene uncertain. CDR1 is KGHSH and CDR2 is LQKENI in the germline V gene. The CDR3 covers 14 residues. The CDR3 bases are TGTGCCAGCTCACCACCCTCCTCCGACAATGAGCAGTTCTTC. It encodes CASSPPSSDNEQFF.

The rearrangement links TRBV7-2 to TRBJ2-2; D is uncertain. Germline CDR1 is SGHTA and CDR2 is FQGNSA. CDR3 length: 14 amino acids. V lost 7 bases and J 0 bases, leaving 9 bases between the germline ends. The CDR3 loop reads CASTEQANTGELFF. The DNA of the CDR3 is TGTGCCAGCACTGAACAAGCGAACACCGGGGAGCTGTTTTTT.

The rearrangement joins TRBV19 to TRBJ1-2, with D perhaps matching TRBD1 (6 bases). The ends were cut back, 6 bases at V and 4 bases at J, with 18 bases in the middle. CDR3 length equals 15 residues. The germline V gene has CDR1 LNHDA and CDR2 SQIVND (reference sequence). The CDR3: CASRAGGAALYGYTF. DNA for the CDR3: TGTGCCAGTAGGGCCGGGGGCGCGGCCCTCTATGGCTACACCTTC.

This rearrangement joins TRBV5-4 to TRBJ2-7; weak D call: TRBD2 (5 bases). The CDR3 is 12 amino acids. V dropped 0 bases and J dropped 6 bases, with 7 bases sitting between them. The V gene's germline CDR1 is SGHNT and CDR2 YYREEE (reference sequence). The CDR3 coding sequence is TGTGCCAGCAGCTTGGAGCGGTCCGAGCAGTACTTC. Translating gives CASSLERSEQYF.

CDR3 bases: TGTGCCGTCTGCACGGAACTAGGGACTGAAGCTTTCTTT. It encodes CAVCTELGTEAFF. V gene TRBV10-3 combines with J gene TRBJ1-1; D unresolved. The germline V and J ends were trimmed by 11 bases and 5 bases, with 18 bases remaining between them. Germline loops: CDR1 ENHRY, CDR2 SYGVKD. The CDR3 contains 13 residues.

The chain is built from TRBV19 and TRBJ1-5; possible D gene TRBD1, 5 bases. Trimming pared 7 bases from V and 1 base from J, leaving 11 bases between. This CDR3 spans 14 amino acids. Germline V gene sequence: CDR1 LNHDA, CDR2 SQIVND (reference sequence). CDR3: CASNAGLSNQPQHF. CDR3 coding DNA: TGTGCCAGTAACGCGGGACTGAGCAATCAGCCCCAGCATTTT.